This T cell receptor beta chain is drawn from a study of vaccination effects on CD4 cells after COVID-19. CD4+ T cells specific for antigen were expanded with viral peptide pools by the ViraFEST assay before sequencing. Following a 10-day culture, CD4+ T cells were purified. Vaccine recipients lacked prior SARS-CoV-2 infection and had negative nucleocapsid antibodies. Germline lookup yields CDR1 LNHDA and CDR2 SQIVND (reference sequence). There are 15 residues in the CDR3. Trimming stripped 3 bases from V and 0 bases from J, with 11 bases between. Turning to this clone: The antigen is unknown.

Generated by immunoSEQ multiplex PCR, the TCRdb table keeps only in-frame clones and is missing some. The sample shows 70,000 or so clones, over 70% of them seen only once. The sequencing here drew on CD4+ T cells from PBMCs cultured with SARS-CoV-2 spike peptides, taken before COVID-19 vaccination. This chain joins TRBV19 and TRBJ1-1; D possibly corresponds to TRBD1 (5 bases). The TCR comes from a human donor who received a COVID-19 vaccine. CDR3 sequence reads: CASSIGGLLNTEAFF. The CDR3 DNA is TGTGCCAGTAGTATTGGGGGGTTGCTGAACACTGAAGCTTTCTTT.